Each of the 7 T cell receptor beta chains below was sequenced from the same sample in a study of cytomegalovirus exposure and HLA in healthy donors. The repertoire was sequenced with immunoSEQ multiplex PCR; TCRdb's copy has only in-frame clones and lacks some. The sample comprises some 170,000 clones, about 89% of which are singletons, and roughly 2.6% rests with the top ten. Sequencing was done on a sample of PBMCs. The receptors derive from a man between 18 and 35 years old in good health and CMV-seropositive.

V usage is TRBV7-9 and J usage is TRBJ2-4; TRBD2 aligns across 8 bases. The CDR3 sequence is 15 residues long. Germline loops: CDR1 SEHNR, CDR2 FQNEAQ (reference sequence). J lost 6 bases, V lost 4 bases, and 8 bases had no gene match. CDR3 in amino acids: CASSSREGLGNIQYF. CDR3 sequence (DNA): TGTGCCAGCAGCTCCCGGGAGGGCCTTGGAAACATTCAGTACTTC.

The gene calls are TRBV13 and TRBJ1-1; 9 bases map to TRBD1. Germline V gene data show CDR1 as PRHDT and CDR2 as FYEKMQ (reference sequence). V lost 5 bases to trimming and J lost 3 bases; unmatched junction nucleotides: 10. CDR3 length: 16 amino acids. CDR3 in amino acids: CASSAGTGSGDTEAFF. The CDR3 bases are TGTGCCAGCAGCGCCGGGACAGGGAGTGGGGACACTGAAGCTTTCTTT.

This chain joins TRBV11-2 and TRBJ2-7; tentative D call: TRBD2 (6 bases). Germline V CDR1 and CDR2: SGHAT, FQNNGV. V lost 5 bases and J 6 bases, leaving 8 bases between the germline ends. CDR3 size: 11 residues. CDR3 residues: CASSPAGEQYF. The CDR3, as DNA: TGTGCCAGCAGCCCAGCGGGCGAGCAGTACTTC.

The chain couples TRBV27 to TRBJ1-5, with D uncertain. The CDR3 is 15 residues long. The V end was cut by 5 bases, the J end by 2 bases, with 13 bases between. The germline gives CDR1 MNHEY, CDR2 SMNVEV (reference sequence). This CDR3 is CASSPRGLRNQPQHF. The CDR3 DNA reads TGTGCCAGCAGTCCTCGGGGTTTGCGCAATCAGCCCCAGCATTTT.

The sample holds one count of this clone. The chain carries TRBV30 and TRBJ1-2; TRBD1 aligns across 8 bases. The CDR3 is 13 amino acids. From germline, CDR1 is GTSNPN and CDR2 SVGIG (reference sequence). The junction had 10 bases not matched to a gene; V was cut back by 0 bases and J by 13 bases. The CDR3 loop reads CAWSVGPQGGPTF. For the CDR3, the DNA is TGTGCCTGGAGTGTCGGGCCACAGGGGGGACCCACCTTC.

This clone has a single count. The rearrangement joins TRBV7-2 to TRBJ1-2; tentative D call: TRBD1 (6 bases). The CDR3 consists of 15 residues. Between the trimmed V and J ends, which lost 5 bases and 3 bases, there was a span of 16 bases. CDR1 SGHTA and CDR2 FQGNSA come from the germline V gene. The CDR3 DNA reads TGTGCCAGCAGCCGATGGGGGGGGGCAGACTATGGCTACACCTTC. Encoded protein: CASSRWGGADYGYTF.

CDR3 in amino acids: CASSGGQGAYSYTF. CDR3 DNA: TGTGCCAGCTCCGGGGGACAGGGGGCATATAGCTACACCTTC. The V and J genes are TRBV6-5 and TRBJ1-2; 12 bases agree with TRBD1. Germline V gene lookup returns CDR1 MNHEY and CDR2 SVGAGI. CDR3 length: 14 amino acids. The junction had 10 bases not matched to a gene; V was cut back by 8 bases and J by 9 bases.